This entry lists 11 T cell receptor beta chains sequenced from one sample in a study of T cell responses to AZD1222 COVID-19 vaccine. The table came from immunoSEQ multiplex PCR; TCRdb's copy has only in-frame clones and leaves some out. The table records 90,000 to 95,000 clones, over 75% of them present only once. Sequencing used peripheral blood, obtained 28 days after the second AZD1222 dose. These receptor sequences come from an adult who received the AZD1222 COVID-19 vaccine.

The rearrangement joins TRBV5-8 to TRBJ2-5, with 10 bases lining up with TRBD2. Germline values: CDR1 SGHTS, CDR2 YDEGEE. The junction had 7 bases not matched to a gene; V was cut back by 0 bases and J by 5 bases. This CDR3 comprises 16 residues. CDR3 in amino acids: CASSLALAGVRETQYF. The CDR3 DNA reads TGTGCCAGCAGCTTGGCCCTAGCGGGAGTTAGGGAGACCCAGTACTTC.

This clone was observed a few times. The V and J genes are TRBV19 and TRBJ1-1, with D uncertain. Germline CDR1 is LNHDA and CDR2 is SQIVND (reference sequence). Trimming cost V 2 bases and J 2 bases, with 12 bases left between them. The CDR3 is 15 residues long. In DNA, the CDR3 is TGTGCCAGTAGTATACGGCCCGGGGAAAACACTGAAGCTTTCTTT. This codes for CASSIRPGENTEAFF.

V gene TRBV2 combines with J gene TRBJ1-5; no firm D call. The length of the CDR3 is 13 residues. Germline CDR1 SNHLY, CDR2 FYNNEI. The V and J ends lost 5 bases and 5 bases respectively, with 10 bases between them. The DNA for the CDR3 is TGTGCCAGCAGTTTAGGGCCTTATCAGCCCCAGCATTTT. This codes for CASSLGPYQPQHF.

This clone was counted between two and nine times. CDR3 sequence reads: CASSVGRGLSYEQYF. CDR3 DNA sequence: TGTGCCAGCAGCGTAGGAAGGGGACTCTCCTACGAGCAGTACTTC. The chain joins TRBV9 to TRBJ2-7; tentatively, D is TRBD2 (6 bases). Looked up from germline, CDR1 is SGDLS and CDR2 is YYNGEE. The CDR3 extends over 15 amino acids. V was pared by 0 bases and J by 0 bases, with 10 bases between.

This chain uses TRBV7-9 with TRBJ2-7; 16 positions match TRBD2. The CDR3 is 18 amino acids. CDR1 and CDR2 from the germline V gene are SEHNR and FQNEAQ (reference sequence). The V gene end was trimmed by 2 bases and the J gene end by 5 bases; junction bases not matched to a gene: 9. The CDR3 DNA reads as TGTGCCAGCAGCTTACAAGAGGGACTAGCGGGAGGGCCCAACGAGCAGTACTTC. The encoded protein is CASSLQEGLAGGPNEQYF. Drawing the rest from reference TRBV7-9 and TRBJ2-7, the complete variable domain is DTGVSQNPRHKITKRGQNVTFRCDPISEHNRLYWYRQTLGQGPEFLTYFQNEAQLEKSRLLSDRFSAERPKGSFSTLEIQRTEQGDSAMYLCASSLQEGLAGGPNEQYFGPGTRLTVT.

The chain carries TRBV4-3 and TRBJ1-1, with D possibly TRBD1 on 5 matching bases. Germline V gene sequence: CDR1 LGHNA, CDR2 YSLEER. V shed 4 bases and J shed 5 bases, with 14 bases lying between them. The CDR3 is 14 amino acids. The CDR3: CASSRDYGGTEAFF. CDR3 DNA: TGCGCCAGCAGCCGCGACTACGGGGGAACTGAAGCTTTCTTT.

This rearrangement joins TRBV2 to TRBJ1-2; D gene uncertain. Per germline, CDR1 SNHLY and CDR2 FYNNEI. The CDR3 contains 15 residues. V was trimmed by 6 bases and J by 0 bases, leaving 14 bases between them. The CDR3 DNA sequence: TGTGCCAGCAGAGGCGCCGGCCTAGCTAACTATGGCTACACCTTC. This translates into CASRGAGLANYGYTF.

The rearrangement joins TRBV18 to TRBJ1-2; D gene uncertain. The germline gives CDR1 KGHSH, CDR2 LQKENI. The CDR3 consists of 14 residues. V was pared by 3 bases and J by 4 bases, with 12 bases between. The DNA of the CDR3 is TGTGCCAGCTCACCTTCCTCCGGCAGCTATGGCTACACCTTC. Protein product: CASSPSSGSYGYTF.

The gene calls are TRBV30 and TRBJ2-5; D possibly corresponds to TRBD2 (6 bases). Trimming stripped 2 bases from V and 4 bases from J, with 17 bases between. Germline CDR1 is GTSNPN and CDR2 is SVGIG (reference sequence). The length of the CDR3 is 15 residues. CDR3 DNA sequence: TGTGCCTGGAGTCCCCCATGGAGGGCCCGAGAGACCCAGTACTTC. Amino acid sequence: CAWSPPWRARETQYF. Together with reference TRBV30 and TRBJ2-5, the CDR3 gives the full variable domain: SQTIHQWPATLVQPVGSPLSLECTVEGTSNPNLYWYRQAAGRGLQLLFYSVGIGQISSEVPQNLSASRPQDRQFILSSKKLLLSDSGFYLCAWSPPWRARETQYFGPGTRLLVL.

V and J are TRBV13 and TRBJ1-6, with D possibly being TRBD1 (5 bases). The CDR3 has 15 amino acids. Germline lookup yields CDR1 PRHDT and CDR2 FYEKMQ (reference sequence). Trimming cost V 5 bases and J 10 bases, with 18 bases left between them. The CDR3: CASSLEGSLGSPLHF. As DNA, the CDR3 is TGTGCCAGCAGCCTCGAGGGGAGTTTGGGATCACCCCTCCACTTT.

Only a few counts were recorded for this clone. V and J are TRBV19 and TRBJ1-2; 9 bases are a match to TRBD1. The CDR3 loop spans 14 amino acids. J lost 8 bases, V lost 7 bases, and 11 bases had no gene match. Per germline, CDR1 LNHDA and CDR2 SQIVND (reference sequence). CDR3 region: CASTNSGQGNGYTF. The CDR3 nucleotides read TGTGCCAGTACCAACTCTGGACAGGGGAACGGCTACACCTTC.